The 27 T cell receptor beta chains in this list originate from one sample, sequenced in a study of Ad26.COV2.S vaccination and SARS-CoV-2 variants. The treatment was: over 15 received Ad26.COV2.S at low or high dose, single or two shots; about 5 received placebo; per-sample allocation not given. All samples were drawn on day 63, counting from the first vaccine or placebo injection. Sequenced by immunoSEQ multiplex PCR; TCRdb stores in-frame clones only, minus some. The sample lists 430,000 or so clones; about 88% were seen once. The sample in question was peripheral blood, obtained in a trial of Ad26.COV2.S vaccine versus placebo. These receptor sequences come from a person aged 18-60 years who received the Ad26.COV2.S COVID-19 vaccine or a placebo.

The J gene is TRBJ1-5, the V gene TRBV19; tentative D call: TRBD1 (5 bases). Trimming took 7 bases from V and 4 from J, leaving 14 bases between them. CDR1 and CDR2 from the germline V gene are LNHDA and SQIVND (reference sequence). The CDR3 covers 14 residues. The chain's CDR3 is CASTFGGVNQPQHF. The CDR3 DNA reads as TGTGCCAGTACCTTTGGAGGGGTTAATCAGCCCCAGCATTTT.

This clone turned up a few times. This chain uses TRBV7-2 with TRBJ2-1, with a weak D call TRBD1 (5 bases). The germline V gene encodes CDR1 SGHTA and CDR2 FQGNSA. V gave up 5 bases and J gave up 8 bases, with 10 bases separating them. CDR3 size: 12 residues. In DNA form, the CDR3 reads TGTGCCAGCAGCCTTAAGGGGCATGAGCAGTTCTTC. Its protein is CASSLKGHEQFF.

This chain joins TRBV18 and TRBJ2-1; the D gene is possibly TRBD2 (6 bases). This CDR3 comprises 15 residues. The V gene's germline CDR1 is KGHSH and CDR2 LQKENI. Trimming removed 3 bases from V and 0 bases from J, with 9 bases in between. The CDR3 DNA reads as TGTGCCAGCTCACCCCGGGAGAGCTCCTACAATGAGCAGTTCTTC. This encodes CASSPRESSYNEQFF.

The rearrangement joins TRBV9 to TRBJ2-4; D could derive from TRBD1 or TRBD2 (7 bases each). The V end lost 3 bases, the J end lost 0 bases, and 28 bases lay between the germline ends. The CDR3 runs 21 residues. Germline V lookup: CDR1 SGDLS, CDR2 YYNGEE. As DNA, the CDR3 is TGTGCCAGCAGCGCCCTCCGGCGGCCAGGGGGGGACGTAGTAGCCAAAAACATTCAGTACTTC. This translates into CASSALRRPGGDVVAKNIQYF.

This chain connects TRBV9 to TRBJ2-2; D gene unclear. This CDR3 is built from 13 residues. Germline V lookup: CDR1 SGDLS, CDR2 YYNGEE. V was cut by 0 bases and J by 8 bases, with 8 bases left in between. DNA for the CDR3: TGTGCCAGCAGCGTAGACCAAGGAGGGGAGCTGTTTTTT. Its translation is CASSVDQGGELFF.

The rearrangement links TRBV28 to TRBJ2-1; D gene uncertain. CDR3 size: 11 residues. The germline V gene has CDR1 MDHEN and CDR2 SYDVKM. Deletions cut 3 bases from V and 8 bases from J, with 5 bases between. CDR3 nucleotide sequence: TGTGCCAGCAGTTTTCGGGATGAGCAGTTCTTC. Its protein product is CASSFRDEQFF.

This chain joins TRBV28 and TRBJ2-3; D is unclear. Germline CDR1 is MDHEN and CDR2 is SYDVKM. Trimming removed 5 bases at V and 11 bases at J, with 14 bases between. The CDR3 consists of 12 residues. The CDR3 DNA follows: TGTGCCAGCAGTCCTATTTTCCTAGGGCAGTATTTT. Amino acids: CASSPIFLGQYF.

The chain is built from TRBV19 and TRBJ2-6; either TRBD1 or TRBD2 may fit D (5 bases each). The germline V gene encodes CDR1 LNHDA and CDR2 SQIVND (reference sequence). The CDR3 is made up of 16 amino acids. Trimming removed 8 bases at V and 0 bases at J, with 14 bases between. The CDR3 DNA reads TGTGCCAGTCTACGGGGACCGGGCTCTGGGGCCAACGTCCTGACTTTC. Translating it yields CASLRGPGSGANVLTF.

The chain couples TRBV28 to TRBJ1-5, with 11 bases fitting TRBD1. CDR3 size: 15 residues. Trimming removed 7 bases from V and 4 bases from J; junction bases left unmatched: 6. Germline assignment: CDR1 MDHEN and CDR2 SYDVKM. The CDR3 nucleotides are TGTGCCAGCAATAAAGGGACAGGGGGAAATCAGCCCCAGCATTTT. Protein: CASNKGTGGNQPQHF.

J is TRBJ1-1 and V is TRBV5-5; D call uncertain. Trimming cost V 5 bases and J 1 base, with 12 bases left between them. Germline V CDR1 and CDR2: SGHKS, YYEKEE (reference sequence). The CDR3 runs to 14 residues. The CDR3 region has the DNA TGTGCCAGCAGGGAACAGAAAGCGAACACTGAAGCTTTCTTT. As protein: CASREQKANTEAFF.

This clone was seen more than once but under ten times. The J gene is TRBJ1-4, the V gene TRBV4-1; D gene unclear. The CDR3 loop spans 13 amino acids. V lost 4 bases to trimming and J lost 4 bases, with 7 bases between them. Looked up from germline, CDR1 is MGHRA and CDR2 is YSYEKL. The CDR3 loop reads CASSLGINEKLFF. Written as DNA, the CDR3 is TGCGCCAGCAGCCTTGGGATTAATGAAAAACTGTTTTTT.

This clone has only one observation. The genes are TRBV5-4 and TRBJ2-1; 8 bases agree with TRBD2. V was clipped by 0 bases and J by 7 bases; unmatched bases: 3. CDR1 SGHNT and CDR2 YYREEE come from the germline V gene (reference sequence). The CDR3 runs 14 residues. CDR3 sequence: CASSLGLALNEQFF. The CDR3 DNA follows: TGTGCCAGCAGCTTGGGACTAGCGCTGAATGAGCAGTTCTTC.

The gene calls are TRBV5-1 and TRBJ1-2, with no clear D. The V and J ends lost 3 bases and 0 bases respectively, with 9 bases between them. CDR1 and CDR2 (germline): SGHRS, YFSETQ. The CDR3 is 14 residues long. CDR3 DNA sequence: TGCGCCAGCAGCTCCGGAATAGCTAACTATGGCTACACCTTC. Protein sequence: CASSSGIANYGYTF. The variable domain in full, with the rest retrieved from reference TRBV5-1 and TRBJ1-2, is KAGVTQTPRYLIKTRGQQVTLSCSPISGHRSVSWYQQTPGQGLQFLFEYFSETQRNKGNFPGRFSGRQFSNSRSEMNVSTLELGDSALYLCASSSGIANYGYTFGSGTRLTVV.

The chain combines TRBV27 with TRBJ1-1, with D perhaps matching TRBD1 (5 bases). The CDR3 covers 16 residues. The ends were cut back, 5 bases at V and 7 bases at J, with 23 bases in the middle. Germline V gene lookup returns CDR1 MNHEY and CDR2 SMNVEV (reference sequence). CDR3 DNA: TGTGCCAGCAGTCCTCCTAAGGGGACTCCCTCCGGTGAAGCTTTCTTT. Amino acid sequence: CASSPPKGTPSGEAFF.

A remark on this clone: Distinct nucleotide sequences in the sample also encode this CDR3. This chain uses TRBV7-2 with TRBJ2-5, with TRBD1 matching over 7 bases. Germline values: CDR1 SGHTA, CDR2 FQGNSA. J was trimmed by 5 bases and V by 3 bases; bases with no gene match: 6. CDR3 length: 14 amino acids. In DNA, the CDR3 is TGTGCCAGCAGCTTCCAACGGGGACAGGAGACCCAGTACTTC. Amino acids: CASSFQRGQETQYF.

V is TRBV28 and J is TRBJ2-7; 8 nucleotides line up with TRBD2. The length of the CDR3 is 16 residues. With V trimmed by 5 bases and J by 5 bases, 14 bases remained unmatched. CDR1 is MDHEN and CDR2 is SYDVKM in the germline V gene. CDR3 sequence reads: CASSLRTGGLSHEQYF. The DNA for the CDR3 is TGTGCCAGCAGTCTGAGAACGGGGGGGTTGAGTCACGAGCAGTACTTC.

This clone was observed a handful of times. The chain carries TRBV3-1 (or the pseudogene TRBV3-2) and TRBJ2-7; D gene ambiguous. V was clipped by 1 base and J by 5 bases, with 6 bases between them. Germline values: CDR1 LGHDT, CDR2 YNNKEL (reference sequence). The CDR3 totals 12 residues. This CDR3 is CASSQGNNEQYF. CDR3 DNA sequence: TGTGCCAGCAGCCAAGGGAACAACGAGCAGTACTTC.

The rearrangement uses TRBV14 and TRBJ2-7, with D perhaps given as TRBD1 or TRBD2 (6 bases each). This CDR3 comprises 14 residues. In germline, CDR1 is SGHDN, CDR2 FVKESK. V dropped 2 bases and J dropped 4 bases, with 12 bases sitting between them. The CDR3 is CASSQRPGAYEQYF. Written as DNA, the CDR3 is TGTGCCAGCAGCCAACGCCCGGGGGCGTACGAGCAGTACTTC.

The chain links TRBV5-1 to TRBJ2-7; tentatively, D is TRBD1 (6 bases). Germline V CDR1 and CDR2: SGHRS, YFSETQ. V lost 0 bases to trimming and J lost 3 bases, with 10 bases between them. This CDR3 has 14 residues. DNA for the CDR3: TGCGCCAGCAGCTTGGGGGGGCAAGACTACGAGCAGTACTTC. Translating it yields CASSLGGQDYEQYF. The entire variable domain, with the rest obtained from reference TRBV5-1 and TRBJ2-7, is as follows: KAGVTQTPRYLIKTRGQQVTLSCSPISGHRSVSWYQQTPGQGLQFLFEYFSETQRNKGNFPGRFSGRQFSNSRSEMNVSTLELGDSALYLCASSLGGQDYEQYFGPGTRLTVT.

The chain carries TRBV6-4 and TRBJ2-3; D gene ambiguous. Germline CDR1 MRHNA, CDR2 SNTAGT. CDR3 length: 14 residues. V was pared by 0 bases and J by 1 base, with 5 bases between. CDR3 sequence (DNA): TGTGCCAGCAGTGACTCGCTCGGCACAGATACGCAGTATTTT. Its protein product is CASSDSLGTDTQYF.

The chain links TRBV27 to TRBJ2-5, with 12 positions matching TRBD2. There are 19 residues in the CDR3. Germline V CDR1 and CDR2: MNHEY, SMNVEV (reference sequence). The ends lost 2 bases at V and 1 base at J; junction bases unmatched: 11. The CDR3 region is CASSLKSPLLAGGQETQYF. As DNA, the CDR3 is TGTGCCAGCAGTTTAAAGTCACCTCTACTAGCGGGAGGCCAAGAGACCCAGTACTTC.

The J gene is TRBJ1-5, the V gene TRBV28; perhaps TRBD1 as D (6 bases). The CDR3 runs to 19 residues. The germline V and J ends were trimmed by 7 bases and 0 bases, with 25 bases remaining between them. The V gene's germline CDR1 is MDHEN and CDR2 SYDVKM. The CDR3 bases are TGTGCCAGCACAAAGGGGGGGCAGGGCCCCCGTCCTAGCAATCAGCCCCAGCATTTT. This translates into CASTKGGQGPRPSNQPQHF.

V gene TRBV7-2 combines with J gene TRBJ1-2; TRBD1 aligns across 8 bases. The CDR3 has 15 amino acids. Germline V gene lookup returns CDR1 SGHTA and CDR2 FQGNSA. V lost 1 base and J lost 8; bases outside the gene matches: 9. The CDR3 DNA reads as TGTGCCAGCAGCTTAGTGCGCAGGGGGCGGGAGGGCTACACCTTC. As protein: CASSLVRRGREGYTF.

The chain links TRBV7-3 to TRBJ1-3; D is uncertain. CDR1 and CDR2 from the germline V gene are SGHTA and FQGTGA. The V end lost 4 bases, the J end lost 2 bases, and 12 bases lay between the germline ends. The length of the CDR3 is 15 residues. CDR3 sequence (DNA): TGTGCCAGCAGCTCCCTAGGGAGGGCTGGAAACACCATATATTTT. This codes for CASSSLGRAGNTIYF.

This CDR3 is CASSSRTESSAGYTF. CDR3 nucleotides: TGTGCCAGCAGCTCCCGGACAGAGTCCTCGGCTGGCTACACCTTC. The chain combines TRBV5-4 with TRBJ1-2, with D possibly matching TRBD1 (6 bases). CDR1 SGHNT and CDR2 YYREEE come from the germline V gene (reference sequence). The CDR3 contains 15 residues. Trimming took 3 bases from V and 7 from J, leaving 19 bases between them.

The rearrangement links TRBV7-9 to TRBJ1-1, with D possibly matching TRBD1 (6 bases). Trimming left V 3 bases short and J 1 base short, with 9 bases between. The CDR3 length is 14 residues. In germline, CDR1 is SEHNR, CDR2 FQNEAQ (reference sequence). Here the CDR3 reads CASSFWGANTEAFF. CDR3 bases: TGTGCCAGCAGCTTCTGGGGGGCGAACACTGAAGCTTTCTTT.

The chain joins TRBV6-6 to TRBJ1-6, with a possible D match to TRBD1 (5 bases). CDR1 and CDR2 (germline): MNHNY, SVGAGI (reference sequence). This CDR3 comprises 13 residues. V lost 4 bases and J lost 7, with 8 bases in between. The CDR3 region has the DNA TGTGCCAGCAGTTCCGACAGAAATTCACCCCTCCACTTT. Translation gives CASSSDRNSPLHF.